The sequence of this TCR beta chain was determined in a study of blood T cell repertoires in COVID-19. This clone has only one observation. V lost 3 bases, J lost 2 bases, and 14 bases lay in between. Germline assignment: CDR1 SGHVT and CDR2 SQSDAQ. The CDR3 runs to 16 residues. Only in-frame clones appear in the TCRdb table, and some are missing; sequencing was by immunoSEQ multiplex PCR. The sample yields more than 95,000 clones, 85% to 90% seen once. Sequencing input: peripheral blood. The receptor was derived from a man aged 50 to 59 with acute or convalescent COVID-19. V usage is TRBV7-4 and J usage is TRBJ1-5; D is uncertain. The CDR3 loop reads CASSFGPASGNQPQHF. For the CDR3, the DNA is TGTGCCAGCAGCTTTGGGCCGGCGTCGGGCAATCAGCCCCAGCATTTT. The complete variable domain, with remaining parts taken from reference TRBV7-4 and TRBJ1-5, reads GAGVSQSPRYKVAKRGRDVALRCDSISGHVTLYWYRQTLGQGSEVLTYSQSDAQRDKSGRPSGRFSAERPERSVSTLKIQRTEQGDSAVYLCASSFGPASGNQPQHFGDGTRLSIL.